This T cell receptor beta chain was retrieved from a study of blood T cell repertoires in COVID-19. Sequencing was performed with immunoSEQ multiplex PCR; in TCRdb, only in-frame clones are kept and a portion is missing. The data hold roughly 200,000 clones, with approximately 90% observed a single time. Worth noting for this clone: The sample holds other DNA sequences that translate to the same CDR3.

This receptor was identified in a woman between 45 and 60 years old with COVID-19, enrolled during active disease. Input material: peripheral blood.

The CDR3 is CASSQGGTANTEAFF. The CDR3 DNA reads as TGTGCCAGCAGCCAAGGTGGGACAGCAAACACTGAAGCTTTCTTT. J is TRBJ1-1 and V is TRBV3-1 (or the pseudogene TRBV3-2); 7 bases are shared with TRBD1. CDR3 length equals 15 residues. In germline, CDR1 is LGHDT, CDR2 YNNKEL (reference sequence). Losses at the gene ends were 1 base for V and 2 bases for J; bases not matched to a gene: 4.